This T cell receptor (beta chain) derives from a study of Tregs in tolerant kidney transplant recipients. As regards this clone: The antigen is unknown.

From germline, CDR1 is SGDLS and CDR2 YYNGEE. The CDR3 runs 12 residues. Deletions cut 0 bases from V and 3 bases from J, with 3 bases between. Generated by immunoSEQ multiplex PCR, the TCRdb table keeps only in-frame clones and is missing some. The table lists some 90,000 clones, roughly nine tenths of them singletons, with over 3.5% in the top ten. Unstimulated regulatory T cells (CD4+CD25+CD127-), CD4+CD25- non-regulatory cells, CD4 and CD8 cells were FACS-sorted from thawed PBMCs. Study-level findings and limits: Tregs expanded with activated donor B cells seemed most donor-specific.

Sequencing input: CD8+ T cells from blood. V and J are TRBV9 and TRBJ1-1; D remains unclear. The origin of this receptor is a human donor in good health. CDR3: CASSVDDTEAFF. For the CDR3, the DNA is TGTGCCAGCAGCGTAGACGACACTGAAGCTTTCTTT.